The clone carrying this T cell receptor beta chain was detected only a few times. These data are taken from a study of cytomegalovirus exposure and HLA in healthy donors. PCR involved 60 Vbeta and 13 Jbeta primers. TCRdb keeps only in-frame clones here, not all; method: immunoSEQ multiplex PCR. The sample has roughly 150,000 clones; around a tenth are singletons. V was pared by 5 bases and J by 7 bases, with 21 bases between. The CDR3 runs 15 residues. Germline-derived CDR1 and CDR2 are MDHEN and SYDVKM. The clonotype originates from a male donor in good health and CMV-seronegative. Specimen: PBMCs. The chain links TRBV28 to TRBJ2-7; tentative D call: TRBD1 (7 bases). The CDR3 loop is CASSQGGSLGGEQYF. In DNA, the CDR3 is TGTGCCAGCAGTCAGGGGGGCAGCCTTGGAGGGGAGCAGTACTTC. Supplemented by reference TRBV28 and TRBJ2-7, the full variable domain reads DVKVTQSSRYLVKRTGEKVFLECVQDMDHENMFWYRQDPGLGLRLIYFSYDVKMKEKGDIPEGYSVSREKKERFSLILESASTNQTSMYLCASSQGGSLGGEQYFGPGTRLTVT.